A single sample is the source of the 2 T cell receptor beta chains below, sequenced in a study of blood T cells in healthy people across ages. With a J-beta primer mix and a sample-barcoded 5' primer, a second PCR ran about 6 to 11 cycles. TCRdb ran MiXCR on the 5' RACE reads and lists one entry per CDR3 protein. The sample records about 1,400,000 distinct CDR3 sequences, 55% to 75% being singletons. The sample consisted of blood. These receptors all come from a young man in good health.

This rearrangement joins TRBV27 to TRBJ2-5; TRBD1 matches 7 bases. Per the germline V gene, CDR1 is MNHEY and CDR2 is SMNVEV (reference sequence). V lost 3 bases, J lost 11 bases, and 9 bases stayed unmatched. The CDR3 runs 13 residues. In nucleotides, the CDR3 is TGTGCCAGCAGTTTCCGGGACAGAAAAGAGCAGTACTTC. Its translation: CASSFRDRKEQYF.

The chain couples TRBV7-2 to TRBJ1-1, with TRBD1 identical over 7 bases. Germline lookup yields CDR1 SGHTA and CDR2 FQGNSA. V gave up 4 bases and J gave up 6 bases; unmatched junction bases: 2. This CDR3 spans 12 amino acids. CDR3: CASSYGQAEAFF. CDR3 bases: TGTGCCAGCAGCTACGGACAGGCTGAAGCTTTCTTT.